This T cell receptor (beta chain) stems from a study of T cell changes during pregnancy in multiple sclerosis. Only in-frame clones appear in the TCRdb table, and some are missing; sequencing was by immunoSEQ multiplex PCR. The sample lists roughly 38,000 clones, 94% seen once, with roughly 8.1% in the top ten. The sequencing used CD8+ T cells from peripheral blood mononuclear cells, collected in the third trimester of pregnancy. This TCR derives from a female donor with multiple sclerosis, enrolled in a pregnancy study.

For the CDR3, the DNA is TGTGCCAGCAGTTTCACTGGCGGGCTCTCCTACAATGAGCAGTTCTTC. This encodes CASSFTGGLSYNEQFF. The chain is built from TRBV7-9 and TRBJ2-1; tentative D call: TRBD2 (5 bases). Germline lookup yields CDR1 SEHNR and CDR2 FQNEAQ (reference sequence). The V end was cut by 6 bases, the J end by 0 bases, with 15 bases between. The CDR3 totals 16 residues.